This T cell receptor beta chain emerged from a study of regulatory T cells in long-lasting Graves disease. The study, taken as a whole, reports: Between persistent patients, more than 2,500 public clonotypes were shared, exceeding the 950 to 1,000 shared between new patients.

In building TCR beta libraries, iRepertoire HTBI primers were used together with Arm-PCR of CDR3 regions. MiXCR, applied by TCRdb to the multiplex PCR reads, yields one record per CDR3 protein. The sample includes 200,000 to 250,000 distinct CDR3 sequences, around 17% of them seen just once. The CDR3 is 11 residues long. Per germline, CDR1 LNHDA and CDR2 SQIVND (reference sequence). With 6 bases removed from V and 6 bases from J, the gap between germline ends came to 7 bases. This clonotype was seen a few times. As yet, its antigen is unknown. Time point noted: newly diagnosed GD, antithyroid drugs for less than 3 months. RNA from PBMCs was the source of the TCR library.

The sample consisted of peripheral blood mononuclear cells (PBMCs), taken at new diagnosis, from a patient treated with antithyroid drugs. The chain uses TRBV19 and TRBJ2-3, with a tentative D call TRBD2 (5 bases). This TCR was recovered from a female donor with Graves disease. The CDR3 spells CASRSGDTQYF. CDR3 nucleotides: TGTGCCAGTAGGTCGGGGGATACGCAGTATTTT.